The following is a T cell receptor beta chain sequence with its context. This clone was seen more than once but under ten times. The clone's antigen remains unknown. It has no much larger one-base neighbor in the sample; base qualities were not kept. The immunoSEQ kit was used, according to the manufacturer's recommendations, to generate TCR beta libraries from genomic DNA. For library preparation, a first multiplex PCR was performed with proprietary primers, followed by a second PCR in which unique barcodes were added, and bead cleanups were performed after each round. A kit-provided positive control reaction and a negative control reaction were included in every sample batch. The final libraries were assessed on an Agilent 4200 TapeStation D1000 ScreenTape, pooled by volume, and quantified by qPCR. Sequencing was performed on an Illumina NextSeq500 using a MidOutput 150-cycle cartridge, with 156 Read1 cycles, 15 Index1 cycles, and the kit custom primers. The pooled library was loaded at 1.0 pM, and around 22% PhiX control was spiked in. Per the source publication's procedure: The vendor-processed data were analyzed in R, and a clonotype was defined as all T cells that share the same CDR3 nucleotide sequence. For clone abundance analyses, frequencies were normalized to the 10,000 most abundant clones in each sample. Public T cell clones, averaging fewer than five per sample, were removed before analysis. Dominant motif analysis used ImmunoMap with the PAM10 matrix, gap penalty 30 and homology threshold 0.3; motifs with cumulative frequency at least 0.01 counted as dominant. A difference in abundance of at least 32-fold between compartments was used to define tumor-enriched and baseline blood-enriched clonotypes. Tumor-blood repertoire similarity was measured with the Baroni-Urbani and Buser coefficient, and groups were compared using two-tailed Wilcoxon tests in R. TCRdb holds this immuneACCESS table with in-frame rearrangements only. Some clones are missing; in checked studies, unresolved V genes explain under half, and the rest has no known cause. That table supplies the V and J calls and clone size; D and trimming were determined from the DNA. The sample table records 19,000 or so clones; 50% to 65% of these occur just once. Of the sample, about an eighth falls within the top ten clones.

Interpreted using the paper, the time point label stands for: tumor resected at nephrectomy. The treatment or condition label for this specimen denotes: 15 Gy SBRT to primary tumor, nephrectomy 4 weeks later. The samples were obtained from a clinical trial, where primary renal cell carcinomas were treated with 15 Gy stereotactic body radiation therapy and then removed by nephrectomy 4 weeks afterward. Every patient's renal cell carcinoma showed clear cell pathology. Tumors were mechanically dissociated, digested with collagenase/hyaluronidase at 37 °C, processed in gentleMACS C tubes, and stored in liquid nitrogen. Genomic DNA for TCR sequencing was prepared using the QIAamp DNA Blood Mini Kit (Qiagen). The analyses included only samples that passed all quality control checks. The data derive from a study of radiation and T cells in renal cell carcinoma (dated by TCRdb to the early 2020s). In the study overall: TCR beta sequencing covered 50 to 55 samples in total, comprising roughly 26 tumors and around 27 peripheral blood samples. Across all 55 or so samples, 4,000,000 or so unique CDR3 nucleotide sequences, encoding approximately 2.5 million unique CDR3 amino acid sequences, were identified. Broader findings and caveats from the paper: An increase in top tumor clonotypes in blood was observed from baseline to 2 weeks post-radiation, followed by contraction by 4 weeks, which was taken to suggest transient expansion of tumor-resident clones. Irradiated tumors contained more dominant CDR3 motifs, and these motifs occupied a larger share of the repertoire than in control tumors. Because no pretreatment tumor biopsies were available, whether clonotypes were present in the tumor at baseline could not be determined. Effects of radiation dose or scheduling on the TCR repertoire could not be addressed with the single-armed trial design. Irradiated tumors showed higher TCR clonality than controls, with the top 100 clonotypes averaging 54% of the repertoire versus about 45% in nephrectomy-only tumors. Only small tumor regions of roughly 1.1 g were available, so intratumoral heterogeneity was not captured.

The germline V gene encodes CDR1 GTSNPN and CDR2 SVGIG (reference sequence). Trimming removed 4 bases from V and 4 bases from J, leaving 11 bases between the germline ends. Its CDR3 holds 13 amino acids, cysteine through phenylalanine. Only the CDR3 DNA stays, 39 bases, in frame from base 1. The sequencing here drew on tumor tissue, taken from a patient whose treatment included radiotherapy and nephrectomy. Rearrangement joined TRBV30 to TRBJ1-5; TRBD1 could be the D gene, as 6 bases match. The receptor comes from a woman in her 70s with renal cell carcinoma. The CDR3 sequence is CAWNREENQPQHF. The DNA reads as follows: TGTGCCTGGAACAGGGAAGAGAATCAGCCCCAGCATTTT.